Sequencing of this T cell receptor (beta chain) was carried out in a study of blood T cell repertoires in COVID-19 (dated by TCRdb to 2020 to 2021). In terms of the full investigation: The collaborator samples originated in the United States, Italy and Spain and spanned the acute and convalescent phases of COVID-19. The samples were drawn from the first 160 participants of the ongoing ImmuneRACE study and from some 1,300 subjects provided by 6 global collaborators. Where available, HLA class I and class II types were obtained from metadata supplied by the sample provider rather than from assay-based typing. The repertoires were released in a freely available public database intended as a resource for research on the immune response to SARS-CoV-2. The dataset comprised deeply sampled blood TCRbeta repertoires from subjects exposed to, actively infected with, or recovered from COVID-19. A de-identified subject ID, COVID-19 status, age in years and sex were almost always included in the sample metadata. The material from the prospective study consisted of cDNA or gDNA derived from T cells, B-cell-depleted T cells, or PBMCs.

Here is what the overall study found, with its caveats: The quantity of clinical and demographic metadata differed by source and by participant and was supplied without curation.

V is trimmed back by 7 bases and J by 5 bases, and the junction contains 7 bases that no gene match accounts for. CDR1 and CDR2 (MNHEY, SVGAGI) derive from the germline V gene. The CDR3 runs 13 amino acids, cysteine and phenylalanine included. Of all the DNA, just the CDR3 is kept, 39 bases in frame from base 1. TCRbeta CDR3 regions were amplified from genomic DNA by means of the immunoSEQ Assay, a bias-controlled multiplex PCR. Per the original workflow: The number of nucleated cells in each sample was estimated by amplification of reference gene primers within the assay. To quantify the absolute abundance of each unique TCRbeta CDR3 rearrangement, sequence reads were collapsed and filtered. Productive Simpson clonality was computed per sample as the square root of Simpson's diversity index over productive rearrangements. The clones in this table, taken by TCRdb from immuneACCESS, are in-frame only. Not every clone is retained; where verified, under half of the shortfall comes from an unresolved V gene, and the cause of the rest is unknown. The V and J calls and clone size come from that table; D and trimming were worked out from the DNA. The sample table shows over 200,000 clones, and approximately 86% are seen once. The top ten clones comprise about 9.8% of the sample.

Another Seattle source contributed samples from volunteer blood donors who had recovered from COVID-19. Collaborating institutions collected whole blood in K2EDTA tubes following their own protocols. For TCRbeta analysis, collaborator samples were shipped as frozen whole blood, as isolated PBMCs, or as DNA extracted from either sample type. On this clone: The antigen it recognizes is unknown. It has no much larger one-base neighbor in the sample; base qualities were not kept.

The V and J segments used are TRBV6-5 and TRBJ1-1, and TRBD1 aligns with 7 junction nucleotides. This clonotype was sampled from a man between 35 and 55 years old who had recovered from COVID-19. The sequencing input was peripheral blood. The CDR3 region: CASKRGPLTEAFF. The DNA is TGTGCCAGCAAAAGGGGGCCCCTGACTGAAGCTTTCTTT.